The 19 T cell receptor beta chains below come from one sample, sequenced in a study of T cells of healthy individuals. TCRdb used MiXCR to reprocess the 5' RACE reads, holding one entry per CDR3 protein. This sample carries some 85,000 distinct CDR3 sequences, roughly 5% of them seen once, and the ten largest clones take 7% to 9%. The receptors originated from a female donor in good health.

This clonotype showed up many times. V usage is TRBV6-5 and J usage is TRBJ2-1; the match to TRBD2 covers 12 bases. Germline V gene data show CDR1 as MNHEY and CDR2 as SVGAGI. This CDR3 comprises 17 residues. J gave up 4 bases and V 0 bases, and 4 bases lay outside the gene matches. CDR3 sequence: CASSYSPLAGGYNEQFF. CDR3 DNA: TGTGCCAGCAGTTACTCCCCGCTAGCGGGGGGGTACAATGAGCAGTTCTTC.

In its sample, this clonotype was seen many times. The chain joins TRBV7-8 to TRBJ2-1, with TRBD2 identical over 12 bases. The CDR3 length is 16 residues. Germline lookup yields CDR1 SGHVS and CDR2 FQNEAQ. The V segment lost 6 bases and the J segment 7 bases; nucleotides outside the gene matches: 10. The CDR3 spells CASRRKSSGRGNEQFF. The DNA for the CDR3 is TGTGCCAGCAGGCGGAAGTCTAGCGGGAGGGGAAATGAGCAGTTCTTC.

This clonotype was picked up many times. The chain uses TRBV5-1 and TRBJ2-6; the D is unclear. The V gene lost 1 base and the J gene lost 1 base, with 12 bases spanning the gap. Germline V gene sequence: CDR1 SGHRS, CDR2 YFSETQ. The CDR3 is made up of 17 amino acids. CDR3 sequence: CASSLWYSSSGANVLTF. The DNA for the CDR3 is TGCGCCAGCAGCTTGTGGTACTCGTCTTCTGGGGCCAACGTCCTGACTTTC.

This chain links TRBV2 with TRBJ2-7; 7 bases are shared with TRBD1. The CDR3 consists of 15 residues. Germline lookup yields CDR1 SNHLY and CDR2 FYNNEI. Germline trimming cut 6 bases from V and 2 bases from J; bases unmatched to any gene: 10. The CDR3 DNA sequence: TGTGCCAGCAGCGCTTGGGACAGTGAAACCTACGAGCAGTACTTC. This translates into CASSAWDSETYEQYF.

This clonotype was recorded at least ten times. This chain uses TRBV5-1 with TRBJ2-3; D is ambiguous. Between the trimmed V and J ends, which lost 0 bases and 0 bases, there was a span of 5 bases. This CDR3 spans 14 amino acids. Germline loops: CDR1 SGHRS, CDR2 YFSETQ. The DNA for the CDR3 is TGCGCCAGCAGCTTGGAATCTAGCACAGATACGCAGTATTTT. Protein product: CASSLESSTDTQYF.

This clonotype was counted many times. The V and J genes are TRBV6-4 and TRBJ1-2; weak D call: TRBD1 (5 bases). V lost 5 bases and J lost 3, with 10 bases in between. The CDR3 is 13 residues long. Germline CDR1 reads MRHNA; CDR2 reads SNTAGT. The CDR3 DNA sequence: TGTGCCAGCAGTCCAACGGGGGACTATGGCTACACCTTC. Encoded protein: CASSPTGDYGYTF.

This clonotype was picked up a small number of times. The chain recombines TRBV3-1 with TRBJ2-3; possible D gene TRBD2, 6 bases. Germline V gene data show CDR1 as LGHDT and CDR2 as YNNKEL (reference sequence). Trimming took 3 bases from V and 5 from J, leaving 18 bases between them. This CDR3 is 16 amino acids long. The CDR3 sequence: CASSHERLASRDTQYF. The CDR3 coding sequence is TGTGCCAGCAGCCACGAAAGGCTAGCGTCGCGAGATACGCAGTATTTT.

This clonotype was seen repeatedly, ten times or more. The gene calls are TRBV5-4 and TRBJ2-4, with D perhaps given as TRBD1 or TRBD2 (5 bases each). CDR1 is SGHNT and CDR2 is YYREEE in the germline V gene (reference sequence). CDR3 length equals 16 residues. Trimming removed 3 bases from V and 9 bases from J, with 22 bases in between. The CDR3 coding sequence is TGTGCCAGCAGCTCACCAGCTGGGACGGACGGAGGCATTCAGTACTTC. Residues: CASSSPAGTDGGIQYF.

This sequence joins TRBV6-1 and TRBJ1-6; 7 nucleotides align to TRBD1. Germline V gene lookup returns CDR1 MNHNS and CDR2 SASEGT. With 2 bases clipped from V and 4 bases from J, the junction kept 2 bases outside the gene matches. The length of the CDR3 is 15 residues. The CDR3, as DNA: TGTGCCAGCAGTGAAACACAGGGGTATAATTCACCCCTCCACTTT. It yields the protein CASSETQGYNSPLHF.

This clonotype has just a few counts. The chain employs TRBV18 and TRBJ1-1; D not certain. Germline CDR1 reads KGHSH; CDR2 reads LQKENI. The V end was cut by 4 bases, the J end by 6 bases, with 12 bases between. This CDR3 is 13 amino acids long. The CDR3, as DNA: TGTGCCAGCTCACTCCAAGAGGGTCCTGAAGCTTTCTTT. It encodes CASSLQEGPEAFF.

This clonotype has ten or more counts. The chain uses TRBV12-3 or TRBV12-4 and TRBJ2-1; 9 positions match TRBD2. The CDR3 contains 16 residues. The J segment lost 9 bases and the V segment lost 4 bases, leaving 13 bases of the junction unmatched. The CDR3 loop is CASSSPTVAGAIEQFF. The CDR3 DNA reads as TGTGCCAGCAGTTCCCCCACGGTAGCGGGAGCGATTGAGCAGTTCTTC.

The gene calls are TRBV7-8 and TRBJ1-3; the D gene is possibly TRBD1 (6 bases). Germline V gene lookup returns CDR1 SGHVS and CDR2 FQNEAQ. V was cut by 6 bases and J by 0 bases, with 9 bases left in between. This CDR3 contains 14 residues. In DNA, the CDR3 is TGTGCCAGCAGGGGCAGGGGCTCTGGAAACACCATATATTTT. It yields the protein CASRGRGSGNTIYF.

There are many counts of this clonotype. V gene TRBV6-6 combines with J gene TRBJ1-6, with 10 bases fitting TRBD1. The CDR3 is 17 amino acids. Germline-derived CDR1 and CDR2 are MNHNY and SVGAGI (reference sequence). J gave up 6 bases and V 2 bases, and 7 bases lay outside the gene matches. The CDR3 is CASSYGRDRGTNSPLHF. Here the CDR3 DNA reads TGTGCCAGCAGTTACGGCCGGGACAGGGGAACTAATTCACCCCTCCACTTT.

With respect to this clonotype: This sequence may be a read error, since a much larger clone differs from it by one base. This rearrangement joins TRBV28 to TRBJ2-7; 7 nucleotides agree with TRBD1. The germline V gene has CDR1 MDHEN and CDR2 SYDVKM. The CDR3 length is 12 residues. CDR3 coding DNA: TGCGCCACAGAGGGACAGTGGTCCGAGCACTACTTC. Its protein is CATEGQWSEHYF.

This clonotype was observed at least ten times. This chain links TRBV6-1 with TRBJ1-5; the D gene is possibly TRBD1 (5 bases). Per the germline V gene, CDR1 is MNHNS and CDR2 is SASEGT. The CDR3 has 14 amino acids. Trimming stripped 7 bases from V and 4 bases from J, with 14 bases between. In DNA form, the CDR3 reads TGTGCCAGCACCCGCGGGGGGAGAAATCAGCCCCAGCATTTT. This translates into CASTRGGRNQPQHF.

This clonotype was detected a few times. This chain connects TRBV30 to TRBJ2-7; unclear D gene. Per the germline V gene, CDR1 is GTSNPN and CDR2 is SVGIG (reference sequence). The CDR3 consists of 11 residues. Trimming took off 3 bases at V and 3 bases at J, with 6 bases between the two ends. Here the CDR3 reads CAWRRSYEQYF. CDR3 sequence (DNA): TGTGCCTGGAGAAGAAGCTACGAGCAGTACTTC.

This clonotype was seen ten or more times. The CDR3 DNA follows: TGTGCCAGCAGCTTCGATAGCGGGGCCTACAATGAGCAGTTCTTC. Protein product: CASSFDSGAYNEQFF. The V gene is TRBV11-1, the J gene TRBJ2-1, with 8 bases identical to TRBD2. The CDR3 consists of 15 residues. From germline, CDR1 is SGHAT and CDR2 FQDESV (reference sequence). The V segment lost 3 bases and the J segment 2 bases; nucleotides outside the gene matches: 3.

This clonotype was seen at least ten times. The V and J genes are TRBV4-1 and TRBJ2-4, with 10 bases aligning to TRBD2. Germline V gene data show CDR1 as MGHRA and CDR2 as YSYEKL. Trimming removed 1 base from V and 0 bases from J; junction bases left unmatched: 3. This CDR3 has 17 amino acids. The CDR3 region has the DNA TGCGCCAGCAGCCAAGGGACTAGCGGTATAGCCAAAAACATTCAGTACTTC. Its protein product is CASSQGTSGIAKNIQYF.

The table lists this clonotype with many counts. The chain couples TRBV12-3 or TRBV12-4 to TRBJ2-5; 9 bases align to TRBD2. There are 17 residues in the CDR3. V trimming: 6 bases; J trimming: 4 bases; junction bases outside the gene matches: 15. The CDR3 spells CASSPIRRAGGGETQYF. The CDR3 DNA follows: TGTGCCAGCAGCCCCATCCGTCGAGCGGGAGGAGGAGAGACCCAGTACTTC.